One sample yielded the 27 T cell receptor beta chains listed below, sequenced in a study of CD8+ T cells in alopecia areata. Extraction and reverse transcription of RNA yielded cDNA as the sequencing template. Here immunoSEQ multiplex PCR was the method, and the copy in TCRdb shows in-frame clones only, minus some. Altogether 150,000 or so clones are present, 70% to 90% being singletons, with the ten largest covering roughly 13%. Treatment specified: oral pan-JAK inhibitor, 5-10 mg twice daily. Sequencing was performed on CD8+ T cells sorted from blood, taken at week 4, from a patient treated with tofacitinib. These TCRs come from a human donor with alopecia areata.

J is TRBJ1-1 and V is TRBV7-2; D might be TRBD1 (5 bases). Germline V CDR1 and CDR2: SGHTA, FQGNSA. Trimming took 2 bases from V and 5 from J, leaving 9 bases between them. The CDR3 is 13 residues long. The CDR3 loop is CASSLQGWTEAFF. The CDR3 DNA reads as TGTGCCAGCAGCTTACAGGGATGGACTGAAGCTTTCTTT.

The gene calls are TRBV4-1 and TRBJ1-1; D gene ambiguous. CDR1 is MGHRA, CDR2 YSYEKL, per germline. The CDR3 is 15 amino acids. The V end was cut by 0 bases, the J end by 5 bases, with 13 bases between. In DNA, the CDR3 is TGCGCCAGCAGCCAAGAAGTGAGATATGCGACTGAAGCTTTCTTT. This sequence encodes CASSQEVRYATEAFF.

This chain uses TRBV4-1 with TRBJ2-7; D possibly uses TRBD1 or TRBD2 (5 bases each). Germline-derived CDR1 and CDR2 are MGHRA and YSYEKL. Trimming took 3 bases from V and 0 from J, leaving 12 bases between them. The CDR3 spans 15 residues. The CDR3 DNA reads TGCGCCAGCAGCCAGAGGGACGGAACCTCCTACGAGCAGTACTTC. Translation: CASSQRDGTSYEQYF.

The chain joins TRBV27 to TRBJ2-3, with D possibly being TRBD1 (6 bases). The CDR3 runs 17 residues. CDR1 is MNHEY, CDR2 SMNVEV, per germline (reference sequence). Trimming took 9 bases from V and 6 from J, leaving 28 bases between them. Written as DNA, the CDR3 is TGTGCCAGTCCGGTGGGGGCATCCGTTGTGGGGCGGGATACGCAGTATTTT. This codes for CASPVGASVVGRDTQYF.

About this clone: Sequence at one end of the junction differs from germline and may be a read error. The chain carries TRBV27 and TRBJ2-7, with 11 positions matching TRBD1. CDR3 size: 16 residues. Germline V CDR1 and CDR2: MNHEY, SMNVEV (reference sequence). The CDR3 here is CASSLSGTGGAYEQYF. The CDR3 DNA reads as TGTGCCAGCAGTCTATCTGGGACAGGGGGTGCCTACGAGCAGTACTTC.

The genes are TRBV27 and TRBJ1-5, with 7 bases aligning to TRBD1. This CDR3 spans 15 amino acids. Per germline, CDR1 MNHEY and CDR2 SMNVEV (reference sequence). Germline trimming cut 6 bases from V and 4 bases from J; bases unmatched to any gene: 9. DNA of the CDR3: TGTGCCAGCAGCTCCGACAGGGTTGGTAATCAGCCCCAGCATTTT. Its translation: CASSSDRVGNQPQHF.

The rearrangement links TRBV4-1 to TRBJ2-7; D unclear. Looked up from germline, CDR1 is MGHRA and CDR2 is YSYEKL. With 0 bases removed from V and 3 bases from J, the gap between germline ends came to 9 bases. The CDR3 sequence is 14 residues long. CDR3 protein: CASSQEPSVYEQYF. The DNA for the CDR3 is TGCGCCAGCAGCCAAGAGCCCAGCGTCTACGAGCAGTACTTC.

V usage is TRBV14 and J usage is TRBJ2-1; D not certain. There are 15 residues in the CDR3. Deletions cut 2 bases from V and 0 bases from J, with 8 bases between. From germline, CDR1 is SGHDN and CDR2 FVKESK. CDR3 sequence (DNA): TGTGCCAGCAGCCAACGCCCCATCTCCTACAATGAGCAGTTCTTC. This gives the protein CASSQRPISYNEQFF.

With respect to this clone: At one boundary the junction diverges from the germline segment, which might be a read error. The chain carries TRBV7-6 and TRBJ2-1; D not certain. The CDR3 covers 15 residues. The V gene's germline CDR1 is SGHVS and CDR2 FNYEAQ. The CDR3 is CASNLAVSSYNEQFF. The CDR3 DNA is TGTGCCAGCAACTTAGCAGTGAGCTCCTACAATGAGCAGTTCTTC.

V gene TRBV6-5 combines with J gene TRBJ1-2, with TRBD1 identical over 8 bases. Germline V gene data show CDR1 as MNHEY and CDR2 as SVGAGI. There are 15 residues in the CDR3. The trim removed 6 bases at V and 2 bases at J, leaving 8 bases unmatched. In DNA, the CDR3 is TGTGCCAGCAGCCCCGGGACAGGTGCGAACTATGGCTACACCTTC. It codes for CASSPGTGANYGYTF.

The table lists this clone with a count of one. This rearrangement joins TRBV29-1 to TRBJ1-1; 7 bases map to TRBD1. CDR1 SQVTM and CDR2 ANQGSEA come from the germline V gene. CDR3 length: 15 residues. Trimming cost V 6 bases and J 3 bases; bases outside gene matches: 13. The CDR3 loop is CSVVTGRPGDTEAFF. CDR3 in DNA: TGCAGCGTGGTGACAGGGCGCCCCGGGGACACTGAAGCTTTCTTT.

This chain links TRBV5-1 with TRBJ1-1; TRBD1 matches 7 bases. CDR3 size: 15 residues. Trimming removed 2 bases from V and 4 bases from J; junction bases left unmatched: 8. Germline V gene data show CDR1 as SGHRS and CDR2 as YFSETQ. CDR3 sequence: CASSFGTEVPTEAFF. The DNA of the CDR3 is TGCGCCAGCAGCTTTGGGACAGAGGTTCCCACTGAAGCTTTCTTT.

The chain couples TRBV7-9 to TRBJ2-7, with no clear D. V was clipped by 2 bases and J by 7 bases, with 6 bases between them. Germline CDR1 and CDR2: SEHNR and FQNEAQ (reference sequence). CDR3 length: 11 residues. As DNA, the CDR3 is TGTGCCAGCAGCTTAAGCTGGGAGCAGTACTTC. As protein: CASSLSWEQYF.

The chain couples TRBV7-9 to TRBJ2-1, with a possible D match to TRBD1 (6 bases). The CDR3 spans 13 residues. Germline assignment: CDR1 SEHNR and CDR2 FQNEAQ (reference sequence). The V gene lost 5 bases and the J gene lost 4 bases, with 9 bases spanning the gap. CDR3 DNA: TGTGCCAGCAGCCTCGGACAGTACAATGAGCAGTTCTTC. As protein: CASSLGQYNEQFF.

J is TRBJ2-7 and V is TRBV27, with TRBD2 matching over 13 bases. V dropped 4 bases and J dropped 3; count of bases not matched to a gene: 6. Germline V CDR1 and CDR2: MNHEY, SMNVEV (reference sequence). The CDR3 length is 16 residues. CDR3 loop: CASSSLGTSGIYEQYF. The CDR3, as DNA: TGTGCCAGCAGTTCACTGGGGACTAGCGGGATCTACGAGCAGTACTTC.

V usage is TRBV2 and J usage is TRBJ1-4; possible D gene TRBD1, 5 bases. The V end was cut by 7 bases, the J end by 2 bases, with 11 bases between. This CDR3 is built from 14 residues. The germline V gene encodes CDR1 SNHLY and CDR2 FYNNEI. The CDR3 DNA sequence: TGTGCCAGCAAGGGGTCCGCCACTAATGAAAAACTGTTTTTT. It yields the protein CASKGSATNEKLFF.

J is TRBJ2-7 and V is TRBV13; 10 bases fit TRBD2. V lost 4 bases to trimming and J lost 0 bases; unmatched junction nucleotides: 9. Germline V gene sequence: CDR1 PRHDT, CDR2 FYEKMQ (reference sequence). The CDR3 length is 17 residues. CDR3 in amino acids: CASSWRGRTSGSYEQYF. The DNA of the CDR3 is TGTGCCAGCAGCTGGCGCGGACGGACTAGCGGCTCCTACGAGCAGTACTTC.

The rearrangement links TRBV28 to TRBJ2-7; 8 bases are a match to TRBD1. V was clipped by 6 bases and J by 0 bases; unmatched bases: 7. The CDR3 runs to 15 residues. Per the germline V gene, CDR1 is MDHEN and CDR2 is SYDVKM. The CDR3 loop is CASSFGTGPSYEQYF. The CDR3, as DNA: TGTGCCAGCAGCTTTGGGACAGGACCCTCCTACGAGCAGTACTTC. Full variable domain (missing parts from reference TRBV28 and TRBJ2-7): DVKVTQSSRYLVKRTGEKVFLECVQDMDHENMFWYRQDPGLGLRLIYFSYDVKMKEKGDIPEGYSVSREKKERFSLILESASTNQTSMYLCASSFGTGPSYEQYFGPGTRLTVT.

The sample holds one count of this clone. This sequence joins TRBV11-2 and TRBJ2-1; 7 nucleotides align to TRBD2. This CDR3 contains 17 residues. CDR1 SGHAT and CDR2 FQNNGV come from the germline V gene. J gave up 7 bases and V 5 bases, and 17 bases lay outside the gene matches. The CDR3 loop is CASSHRWGGPSGNEQFF. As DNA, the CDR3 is TGTGCCAGCAGCCACCGGTGGGGGGGTCCGTCTGGGAATGAGCAGTTCTTC.

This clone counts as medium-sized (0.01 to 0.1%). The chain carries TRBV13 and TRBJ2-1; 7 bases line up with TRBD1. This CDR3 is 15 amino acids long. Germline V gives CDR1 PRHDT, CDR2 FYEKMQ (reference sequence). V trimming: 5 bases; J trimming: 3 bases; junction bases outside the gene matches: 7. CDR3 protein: CASSRTGANYNEQFF. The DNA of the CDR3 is TGTGCCAGCAGCCGCACAGGGGCTAACTACAATGAGCAGTTCTTC. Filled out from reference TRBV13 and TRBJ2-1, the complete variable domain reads AAGVIQSPRHLIKEKRETATLKCYPIPRHDTVYWYQQGPGQDPQFLISFYEKMQSDKGSIPDRFSAQQFSDYHSELNMSSLELGDSALYFCASSRTGANYNEQFFGPGTRLTVL.

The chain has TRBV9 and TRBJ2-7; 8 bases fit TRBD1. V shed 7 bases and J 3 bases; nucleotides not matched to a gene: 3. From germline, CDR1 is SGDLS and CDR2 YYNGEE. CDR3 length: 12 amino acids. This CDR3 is CASGTGLYEQYF. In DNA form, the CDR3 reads TGTGCCAGCGGGACAGGCCTCTACGAGCAGTACTTC.

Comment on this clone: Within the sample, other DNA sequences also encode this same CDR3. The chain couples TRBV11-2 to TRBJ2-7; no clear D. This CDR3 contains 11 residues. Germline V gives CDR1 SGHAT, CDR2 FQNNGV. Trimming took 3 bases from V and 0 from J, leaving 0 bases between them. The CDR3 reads CASSFSYEQYF. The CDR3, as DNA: TGTGCCAGCAGCTTCTCCTACGAGCAGTACTTC.

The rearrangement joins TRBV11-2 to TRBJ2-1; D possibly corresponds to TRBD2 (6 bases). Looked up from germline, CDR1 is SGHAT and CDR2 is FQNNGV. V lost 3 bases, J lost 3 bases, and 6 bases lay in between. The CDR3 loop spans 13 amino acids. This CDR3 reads CASSFGGYNEQFF. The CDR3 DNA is TGTGCCAGCAGCTTCGGGGGCTACAATGAGCAGTTCTTC. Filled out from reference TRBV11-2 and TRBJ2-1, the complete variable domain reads EAGVAQSPRYKIIEKRQSVAFWCNPISGHATLYWYQQILGQGPKLLIQFQNNGVVDDSQLPKDRFSAERLKGVDSTLKIQPAKLEDSAVYLCASSFGGYNEQFFGPGTRLTVL.

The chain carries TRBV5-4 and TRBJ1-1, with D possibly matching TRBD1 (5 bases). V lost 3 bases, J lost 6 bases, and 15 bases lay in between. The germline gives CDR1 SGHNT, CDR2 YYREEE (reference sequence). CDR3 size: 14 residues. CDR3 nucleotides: TGTGCCAGCAGCTCCGGGACCGCGGGCTCTGAAGCTTTCTTT. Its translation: CASSSGTAGSEAFF.

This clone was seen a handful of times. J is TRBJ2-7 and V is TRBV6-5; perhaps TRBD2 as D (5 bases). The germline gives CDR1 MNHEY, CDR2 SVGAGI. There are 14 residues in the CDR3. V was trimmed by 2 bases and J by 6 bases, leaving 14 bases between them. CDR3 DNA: TGTGCCAGCAGTTACGAGAGGGAGTCCCTCGAGCAGTACTTC. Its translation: CASSYERESLEQYF.

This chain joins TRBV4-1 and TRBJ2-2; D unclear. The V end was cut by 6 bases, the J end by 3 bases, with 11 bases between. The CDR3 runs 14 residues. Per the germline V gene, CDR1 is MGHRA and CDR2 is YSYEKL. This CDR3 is CASRRRVDTGELFF. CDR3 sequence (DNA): TGCGCCAGCAGGCGAAGGGTTGACACCGGGGAGCTGTTTTTT.

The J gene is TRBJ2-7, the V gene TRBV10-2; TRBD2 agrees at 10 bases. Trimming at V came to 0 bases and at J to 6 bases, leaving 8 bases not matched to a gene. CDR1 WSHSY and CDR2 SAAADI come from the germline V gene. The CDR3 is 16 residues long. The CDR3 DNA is TGCGCCAGCAGTGAGTCGCTGGGACTAGCGATTAGCGAGCAGTACTTC. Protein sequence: CASSESLGLAISEQYF.